This record covers a single TCR beta chain. No antigen is known for it. Base qualities are not at hand, and no much larger clone is one base apart. This sample is part of a study of Ad26.COV2.S vaccination and SARS-CoV-2 variants (dated by TCRdb to the early 2020s). In the study overall: Vaccine-arm donors came from COV1001, a multicentre, randomized, double-blind, placebo-controlled phase I-IIa trial of Ad26.COV2.S in healthy adults. Blinding of investigators to trial group allocation was maintained during experiments and outcome assessment. Ad26.COV2.S was given intramuscularly at 5x10^10 or 1x10^11 viral particles, as a single shot or as two shots 56 days apart. TCRbeta repertoire sequencing served as the tool for gauging how specific and how broad the SARS-CoV-2-reactive T cell receptors were following Ad26.COV2.S vaccination. A total of approximately 32 samples were included in the TCR-sequenced set, comprising about 20 Ad26.COV2.S vaccine recipients, 5 placebo recipients and 8 SARS-CoV-2 convalescent individuals. Participants in the trial were split at random into five groups of five each, receiving low-dose or high-dose Ad26.COV2.S once or twice, or else placebo on both occasions.

What the research found in general, with its limitations: The study was not powered for comparison of responses between vaccine doses or regimens. Vaccine and placebo recipients had similar non-spike TCR breadth, a finding consistent with the vaccine containing only spike. It was noted by the authors that total T cell responses may have been underestimated by the TCR breadth and depth analyses. Substantial breadth of spike-specific CD8+ and CD4+ T cell responses was reported after vaccination. Higher spike-specific TCR breadth was observed in Ad26.COV2.S recipients than in placebo recipients (P = 0.0014).

The immunoSEQ Assay was used to sequence TCRbeta CDR3 regions. After extraction, genomic DNA underwent amplification by bias-controlled multiplex PCR, followed by high-throughput sequencing. Per the original workflow: To quantify the absolute abundance of every unique TCRbeta CDR3 region, sequences were collapsed and filtered. T cell fraction was estimated by normalizing TCRbeta template counts to usable DNA, with usable DNA measured through amplification of reference genes found in all nucleated cells. Repertoire TCRs were annotated as SARS-CoV-2-specific when V gene, CDR3 amino acid sequence and J gene were exactly matched to a known reactive TCR set. The reference SARS-CoV-2 TCR set was derived from MIRA and filtered for enrichment in COVID-19-positive ImmuneCODE repertoires, a step that removed public or cross-reactive TCRs. Based on the MIRA antigens, annotated TCRs were further analysed at the level of specific ORF or position within ORF. Depth was the summed frequency of annotated unique rearrangements, while breadth was defined as annotated unique rearrangements over total unique productive rearrangements. Two-sided Wilcoxon rank-sum tests were used to compare TCR breadth between groups. This immuneACCESS table, as held by TCRdb, lists in-frame sequences with V and J called but not all clones. Of the missing ones, under half trace to an unresolved V gene in checked studies; the others have no known cause. From that table come the V and J calls and clone size; the DNA was used to work out D and trimming. The sample table shows about 680,000 clones, and around 89% are seen once. The top ten hold about 1.5% of the sample.

The CDR3 starts with the cysteine, ends with the phenylalanine, and has 16 residues. Only the CDR3 portion is preserved as DNA: 48 bases, with reading frame beginning at the first base. CDR1 and CDR2, per the germline V gene (reference sequence), are GTSNPN and SVGIG. The V end gives up 2 bases and the J end 6 bases, leaving 15 bases in the junction not matched to a gene. The sample's treatment or condition, from its label and the paper: about 20 received Ad26.COV2.S at low or high dose, single or two shots; roughly five received placebo; per-sample allocation not given. Repertoires of vaccine and placebo recipients were sequenced from samples collected on day 63 after the first injection. Between 29 July and 7 August 2020, Cohort 1b enrolled some 25 adults aged 18-55 years at one site in Boston, USA. Ad26.COV2.S consisted of a replication-incompetent adenovirus type 26 vector by which a prefusion-stabilized SARS-CoV-2 spike protein from the original Wuhan strain was expressed.

The receptor chain draws on TRBV30 and TRBJ2-7, and TRBD1 aligns with 8 junction nucleotides. The starting material was peripheral blood, obtained in a trial of Ad26.COV2.S vaccine versus placebo. The origin of this receptor is a person aged 18-60 years who received the Ad26.COV2.S COVID-19 vaccine or a placebo. The DNA reads TGTGCCTGGAGTCCTTACAGGGGGGCCGTCGAGCGCGAGCAGTACTTC. This gives the protein CAWSPYRGAVEREQYF.